One T cell receptor beta chain is described in this entry. Its antigen is still unknown. Donors were healthy HIV-negative adults without recently reported acute infections or vaccinations. Genomic DNA from unsorted samples was obtained from around 88 million PBMCs (per sample). This sample is part of a study of shared clonotypes between healthy human individuals. Study-level points and caveats: Clonotype sharing among donors, it was expected, would be affected by sequencing depth.

Per germline, CDR1 KGHSH and CDR2 LQKENI. CDR3 size: 19 residues. V was clipped by 1 base and J by 5 bases; unmatched bases: 15. The authors sequenced unsorted PBMC DNA on ten immunoSEQ deep assay plates. TCRdb's table, derived via immunoSEQ multiplex PCR, lists solely in-frame clones and lacks some. The sample comprises approximately 460,000 clones, more than 70% of which are singletons, and more than 10% rests with the top ten. The clonotype originates from a woman in her 40s in good health. Some clones in this sample may be carry-over from other donors' samples. Sample: PBMCs. The rearrangement uses TRBV18 and TRBJ1-5, with TRBD1 identical over 9 bases. The CDR3 DNA reads as TGTGCCAGCTCACCACGGGGACAGGGTAGAGGCCGGTTCGATCAGCCCCAGCATTTT. Residues: CASSPRGQGRGRFDQPQHF.